The 16 T cell receptor beta chains reported below all come from one sample, sequenced in a study of shared clonotypes between healthy human individuals. The assay was immunoSEQ multiplex PCR, and TCRdb's table has in-frame clones only and misses some. The table has 2 million to 2.5 million clones, 85% to 95% seen once. The specimen sequenced was naive CD4+ T cells from PBMCs. Subset specified: CD45RA+ positively selected. The receptors were gathered from a man younger than 30 in good health. Some clones in this sample may be carry-over from other donors' samples.

V is TRBV19 and J is TRBJ1-3; D ambiguous. CDR1 LNHDA and CDR2 SQIVND come from the germline V gene (reference sequence). The CDR3 consists of 10 residues. Trimming removed 8 bases at V and 7 bases at J, with 6 bases between. The CDR3 is CASFGNTIYF. CDR3 DNA: TGTGCCAGTTTTGGGAACACCATATATTTT.

V and J are TRBV7-8 and TRBJ1-3; tentatively, D is TRBD1 (5 bases). The CDR3 extends over 17 amino acids. V lost 5 bases and J lost 2, with 19 bases in between. Looked up from germline, CDR1 is SGHVS and CDR2 is FQNEAQ. Written as DNA, the CDR3 is TGTGCCAGCAGCAGGACATCAGGTGGAGGGGCTGGAAACACCATATATTTT. Protein: CASSRTSGGGAGNTIYF.

The CDR3 DNA is TGCAGCGTTAATCGCAATGGCGGTAGTATATCCGAGACCCAGTACTTC. Translating gives CSVNRNGGSISETQYF. This chain joins TRBV29-1 and TRBJ2-5; no firm D call. CDR3 length equals 16 residues. Trimming removed 5 bases at V and 5 bases at J, with 24 bases between. CDR1 is SQVTM, CDR2 ANQGSEA, per germline.

The chain has TRBV5-6 and TRBJ2-7; D unresolved. Per the germline V gene, CDR1 is SGHDT and CDR2 is YYEEEE. V gave up 4 bases and J gave up 4 bases, with 12 bases separating them. The CDR3 has 13 residues. In DNA, the CDR3 is TGTGCCAGCAGCCGTAGCCTACTTTACGAGCAGTACTTC. It codes for CASSRSLLYEQYF.

The genes are TRBV6-1 and TRBJ1-4; D is unclear. Trimming removed 4 bases at V and 1 base at J, with 13 bases between. The CDR3 covers 16 residues. Per the germline V gene, CDR1 is MNHNS and CDR2 is SASEGT. CDR3 residues: CASSVPGGQTNEKLFF. CDR3 nucleotides: TGTGCCAGCAGTGTACCGGGAGGCCAAACTAATGAAAAACTGTTTTTT.

The chain uses TRBV10-3 and TRBJ2-7, with TRBD1 as a possible D gene (5 bases). This CDR3 comprises 14 residues. Trimming left V 3 bases short and J 0 bases short, with 9 bases between. Germline-derived CDR1 and CDR2 are ENHRY and SYGVKD. This CDR3 is CAISETGFSYEQYF. In DNA form, the CDR3 reads TGTGCCATCAGTGAAACAGGTTTCTCCTACGAGCAGTACTTC.

As to this clone: The sample contains more than one DNA sequence encoding this CDR3. The rearrangement joins TRBV5-6 to TRBJ2-5; D is unclear. This CDR3 comprises 13 residues. Trimming took 2 bases from V and 5 from J, leaving 10 bases between them. CDR1 is SGHDT and CDR2 is YYEEEE in the germline V gene. CDR3 loop: CASSLGPRETQYF. DNA of the CDR3: TGTGCCAGCAGCTTAGGTCCCCGGGAGACCCAGTACTTC.

The V call is TRBV19, the J call TRBJ2-7; the D call may be TRBD1 or TRBD2 (5 bases each). This CDR3 is 15 amino acids long. V was clipped by 4 bases and J by 3 bases, with 16 bases between them. Germline V gene lookup returns CDR1 LNHDA and CDR2 SQIVND (reference sequence). The CDR3 bases are TGTGCCAGTAGTACGAGACAGACCGGAGGCTACGAGCAGTACTTC. It codes for CASSTRQTGGYEQYF. Full variable domain (missing parts from reference TRBV19 and TRBJ2-7): DGGITQSPKYLFRKEGQNVTLSCEQNLNHDAMYWYRQDPGQGLRLIYYSQIVNDFQKGDIAEGYSVSREKKESFPLTVTSAQKNPTAFYLCASSTRQTGGYEQYFGPGTRLTVT.

V usage is TRBV28 and J usage is TRBJ1-2; D gene unclear. Deletions cut 2 bases from V and 8 bases from J, with 9 bases between. Per germline, CDR1 MDHEN and CDR2 SYDVKM. The CDR3 length is 12 residues. CDR3 amino acids: CASSLQQRGYTF. The CDR3 DNA is TGTGCCAGCAGTTTACAACAGAGGGGCTACACCTTC.

The chain carries TRBV28 and TRBJ1-4, with D tentatively TRBD1 (6 bases). With 10 bases removed from V and 4 bases from J, the gap between germline ends came to 16 bases. Germline-derived CDR1 and CDR2 are MDHEN and SYDVKM. The CDR3 spans 14 residues. The CDR3 reads CATSLGQYNEKLFF. DNA of the CDR3: TGTGCCACCTCCCTCGGACAGTATAATGAAAAACTGTTTTTT.

V gene TRBV5-1 combines with J gene TRBJ2-4; D not certain. CDR1 and CDR2 (germline): SGHRS, YFSETQ. The V end was cut by 4 bases, the J end by 8 bases, with 16 bases between. CDR3 length: 14 residues. The CDR3 DNA reads TGCGCCAGCAGCCTCCGTGGGGATGTGGACATTCAGTACTTC. It translates to CASSLRGDVDIQYF.

The V gene is TRBV29-1, the J gene TRBJ1-1, with D uncertain. Germline V lookup: CDR1 SQVTM, CDR2 ANQGSEA. Trimming removed 7 bases from V and 2 bases from J, with 14 bases in between. This CDR3 spans 13 amino acids. The CDR3 loop is CSGAGLFNTEAFF. DNA of the CDR3: TGCAGCGGGGCCGGACTGTTTAACACTGAAGCTTTCTTT. Using reference TRBV29-1 and TRBJ1-1 for the parts outside the CDR3, the full variable domain is SAVISQKPSRDICQRGTSLTIQCQVDSQVTMMFWYRQQPGQSLTLIATANQGSEATYESGFVIDKFPISRPNLTFSTLTVSNMSPEDSSIYLCSGAGLFNTEAFFGQGTRLTVV.

The chain joins TRBV7-8 to TRBJ2-1, with 10 bases lining up with TRBD2. The CDR3 covers 17 residues. The V gene's germline CDR1 is SGHVS and CDR2 FQNEAQ. V lost 5 bases, J lost 2 bases, and 9 bases stayed unmatched. CDR3 residues: CASSDPKLAGTYNEQFF. The DNA for the CDR3 is TGTGCCAGCAGCGATCCCAAACTAGCGGGAACCTACAATGAGCAGTTCTTC.

The chain uses TRBV2 and TRBJ2-2; the D gene is possibly TRBD2 (6 bases). V lost 10 bases, J lost 0 bases, and 12 bases lay in between. CDR1 is SNHLY, CDR2 FYNNEI, per germline. The CDR3 loop spans 14 amino acids. For the CDR3, the DNA is TGTGCCACCGGGGGTAGGCCGAACACCGGGGAGCTGTTTTTT. Amino acids: CATGGRPNTGELFF.

In regard to this clone: Distinct nucleotide sequences in the sample also encode this CDR3. The chain has TRBV14 and TRBJ1-3; perhaps TRBD1 as D (5 bases). Trimming removed 1 base from V and 9 bases from J, with 7 bases in between. Germline-derived CDR1 and CDR2 are SGHDN and FVKESK. The CDR3 contains 12 residues. CDR3 residues: CASSQGRGTIYF. The CDR3 region has the DNA TGTGCCAGCAGCCAAGGGAGGGGCACCATATATTTT.

The V and J genes are TRBV11-2 and TRBJ2-7, with D perhaps matching TRBD1 (5 bases). CDR3 size: 14 residues. The V and J ends lost 2 bases and 1 base respectively, with 9 bases between them. CDR1 and CDR2 from the germline V gene are SGHAT and FQNNGV. CDR3 residues: CASSLRRQSYEQYF. The CDR3 bases are TGTGCCAGCAGCTTAAGGCGACAGTCCTACGAGCAGTACTTC.